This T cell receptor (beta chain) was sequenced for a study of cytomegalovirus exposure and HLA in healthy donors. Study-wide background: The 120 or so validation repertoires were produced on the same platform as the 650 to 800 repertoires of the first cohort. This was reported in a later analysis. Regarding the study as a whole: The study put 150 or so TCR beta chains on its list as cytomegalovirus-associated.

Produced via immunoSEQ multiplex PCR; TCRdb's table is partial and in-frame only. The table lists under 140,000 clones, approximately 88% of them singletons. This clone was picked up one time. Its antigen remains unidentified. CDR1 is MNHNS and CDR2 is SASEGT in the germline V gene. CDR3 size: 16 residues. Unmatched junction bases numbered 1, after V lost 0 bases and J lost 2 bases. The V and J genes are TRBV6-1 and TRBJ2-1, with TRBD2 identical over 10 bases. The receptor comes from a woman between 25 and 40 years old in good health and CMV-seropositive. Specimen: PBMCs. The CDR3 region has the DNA TGTGCCAGCAGTGAAGCAAGCGGGGGGGCCTACAATGAGCAGTTCTTC. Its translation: CASSEASGGAYNEQFF.